The rows below give T cell receptor beta chains drawn from one sample of a study of blood T cell repertoires in COVID-19. Method: immunoSEQ multiplex PCR; TCRdb's copy keeps in-frame clones and lacks some. The data hold about 240,000 clones, with about four fifths observed a single time. Sequenced material: peripheral blood. The receptors derive from a woman younger than 35 with acute or convalescent COVID-19. Each CDR3 is given with its conserved first and last residue. A D gene is named only where the DNA matches it firmly.

cdr3_nt | cdr3_aa | j_call | v_call | d_call
TGTGCAAGTCGCCCCCGACAGGGTTCAGGCAATCAGCCCCAGCATTTT | CASRPRQGSGNQPQHF | TRBJ1-5 | TRBV12-2 | -
TGTGCCAGCAGCTCTAGCACAGATACGCAGTATTTT | CASSSSTDTQYF | TRBJ2-3 | TRBV13 | -
TGTGCCAGCAGCGTCGACACCCCTTATAACAATGAGCAGTTCTTC | CASSVDTPYNNEQFF | TRBJ2-1 | TRBV9 | -
TGTGCCAGCAGTGAAGCGGCTTTTGGCGAAAAACTGTTTTTT | CASSEAAFGEKLFF | TRBJ1-4 | TRBV2 | -
TGTGCCACCAGCAGAGATCGGACAGGGGGGTTAAGCAATCAGCCCCAGCATTTT | CATSRDRTGGLSNQPQHF | TRBJ1-5 | TRBV15 | TRBD1
TGTGCAAGTCGCCTGACCGGGGAGCTGTTTTTT | CASRLTGELFF | TRBJ2-2 | TRBV12-2 | -
TGTGCCAGCAGCTTGGCCGTACGTCTAGCGGGAGGTACCAATGAGCAGTTCTTC | CASSLAVRLAGGTNEQFF | TRBJ2-1 | TRBV7-6 | TRBD2
TGTGCCAGCAGCCCAATTAAACGTTCGCCAGGAAATGAGCAGTTCTTC | CASSPIKRSPGNEQFF | TRBJ2-1 | TRBV11-2 | -
TGTGCCAGCAGCGTAGGCTCAGGGATTGAAAAACTGTTTTTT | CASSVGSGIEKLFF | TRBJ1-4 | TRBV9 | -
TGTGCCAGCTCACCATCGCTGACAGGGATCGAGCAGTACTTC | CASSPSLTGIEQYF | TRBJ2-7 | TRBV18 | TRBD1
TGTGCCAGCAGCGGACAGGCCGGTTCACCCCTCCACTTT | CASSGQAGSPLHF | TRBJ1-6 | TRBV5-5 | TRBD1
TGTGCCAGCAGCTTAGTCCCAGGGGACGAAAAACTGTTTTTT | CASSLVPGDEKLFF | TRBJ1-4 | TRBV7-8 | -
TGTGCCAGCAGCCGCGGGACAGGGGAAGGTCAGCCCCAGCATTTT | CASSRGTGEGQPQHF | TRBJ1-5 | TRBV5-8 | TRBD1
TGCGCCAGCAGCCAAGATAGGGGTCGTGCAGATCAGCCCCAGCATTTT | CASSQDRGRADQPQHF | TRBJ1-5 | TRBV4-3 | -
TGTGCCACTCGACAGACCAACACAGATACGCAGTATTTT | CATRQTNTDTQYF | TRBJ2-3 | TRBV6-5 | -
TGTGCCTGGATTCAAGGGGGCGCCTATGGCTACACCTTC | CAWIQGGAYGYTF | TRBJ1-2 | TRBV30 | TRBD1
TGCGCCAGCAGCCAGGACAGTAGCTCTGGAAACACCATATATTTT | CASSQDSSSGNTIYF | TRBJ1-3 | TRBV4-1 | -
TGTGCCAGCAGCTCTCTCTCTAGCGGGGGCATCACAGATACGCAGTATTTT | CASSSLSSGGITDTQYF | TRBJ2-3 | TRBV7-3 | TRBD2
TGTGCCAGCAGCCCGACATTATCCTCTGGAAACACCATATATTTT | CASSPTLSSGNTIYF | TRBJ1-3 | TRBV5-8 | -
TGTGCCAGTAGTATAGGCAGTTCAACTAATGAAAAACTGTTTTTT | CASSIGSSTNEKLFF | TRBJ1-4 | TRBV19 | -
TGTGCCAGCAGCTTAGCCTGGACAGGGACATCCGATGAGCAGTTCTTC | CASSLAWTGTSDEQFF | TRBJ2-1 | TRBV7-9 | TRBD1
TGTGCAAGTCGCTTCGGAGGGCCTAAGGCACTCAATGAGCAGTTCTTC | CASRFGGPKALNEQFF | TRBJ2-1 | TRBV12-2 | -
TGTGCCAGCAGCCGTCTACAGGGTAGCTATGGCTACACCTTC | CASSRLQGSYGYTF | TRBJ1-2 | TRBV6-5 | -
TGCAGTGCTAGTCCCACGGGGGAGACCCAGTACTTC | CSASPTGETQYF | TRBJ2-5 | TRBV20-1 | -
TGTGCCAGCAGCTTGAACAGGGGATTGTGGTACGAGCAGTACTTC | CASSLNRGLWYEQYF | TRBJ2-7 | TRBV11-2 | TRBD1
TGTGCCAGCAGACACAGGGTAGACAATCAGCCCCAGCATTTT | CASRHRVDNQPQHF | TRBJ1-5 | TRBV6-5 | -
TGTGCCAGCAGCGTAGCATCAGGGCTTAGCTCTGGAAACACCATATATTTT | CASSVASGLSSGNTIYF | TRBJ1-3 | TRBV9 | -
TGTGCTAGCAGCTTAGGGGCAGTGGCCGACCACCCAGAGACCCAGTACTTC | CASSLGAVADHPETQYF | TRBJ2-5 | TRBV7-7 | -
TGTGCCAGTAGTAGGTCGGGGAACACCGGGGAGCTGTTTTTT | CASSRSGNTGELFF | TRBJ2-2 | TRBV19 | -
TGTGCCAGTACCCGGGACTCAAACTCCTACGAGCAGTACTTC | CASTRDSNSYEQYF | TRBJ2-7 | TRBV2 | -
TGTGCCAGCAGTCGGCCGGGACTCCAAACAGATACGCAGTATTTT | CASSRPGLQTDTQYF | TRBJ2-3 | TRBV28 | -